This entry is about one TCR beta chain. Its antigen is currently not known. It has no much larger one-base neighbor in the sample; base qualities were not kept. This sample was taken from a study of CD8+ T cells in alopecia areata (dated by TCRdb to the late 2010s). Concerning the study at large: Treated patients were enrolled in an open-label pilot trial of oral tofacitinib, 5 to 10 mg twice daily, for moderate-to-severe alopecia areata. RNA came from the PAXgene miRNA kit for fixed scalp, the miRNeasy kit for PBMCs, and the RNeasy kit for mouse skin. To study T cell clonal expansion in alopecia areata, the researchers applied high-throughput TCRbeta sequencing to both the C3H/HeJ mouse model and human patients. Tofacitinib-treated patients had biopsies at baseline and at 4 and 24 weeks of treatment, with a later scalp biopsy in several patients. Human TCRbeta sequencing covered scalp tissue and sorted CD4+ and CD8+ peripheral blood T cells from patchy and totalis/universalis alopecia areata patients and healthy controls. Clonality in the scalp was compared among normal scalp (n=4), patchy alopecia areata scalp (n=8), and alopecia totalis/universalis scalp (n=8). Patients received tofacitinib for 6 to 18 months and were then followed off drug for 6 months to check for delayed response and recurrence. TCRbeta CDR3 regions were amplified by immunoSEQ multiplex PCR with 35 Vbeta forward and 13 Jbeta reverse primers. The SALT score, which quantifies the percentage of affected scalp surface area, was used to measure disease severity in treated patients. The paper's findings and limits, for the study overall: Compared with mice, TCR sequences shared between patients were less clear, possibly partly because of HLA diversity across the patient population. Unlike mouse skin, where gammadelta T cells dominate, normal human skin contains resident alphabeta T cells that get sequenced too, which complicates analysis of the scalp TCR repertoire. Compared with normal scalp, lesional scalp, particularly in alopecia totalis/universalis, had higher clonality and more expanded CD8+ clones, which suggests antigenic drive. Many expanded lesional clones persisted in scalp and blood during tofacitinib treatment, which may partly explain relapse after stopping treatment. Tofacitinib significantly decreased scalp clonality and the number of expanded CD8+ clones among the top 100 scalp clones. Because the treated cohort was small and had just a single nonresponder, larger studies are needed to establish links between baseline CD8+ expansion and response.

According to the germline V gene (reference sequence), CDR1 reads PRHDT and CDR2 reads FYEKMQ. There are 12 amino acids in the CDR3, from cysteine to phenylalanine inclusive. The read is trimmed to its CDR3 DNA, 36 bases read in frame from base 1. V loses 5 bases, J loses 6 bases, and the germline ends lie 11 bases apart. Preparation of the library involved the immunoSEQ multiplex PCR assay. To provide template for TCR sequencing, every sample had RNA extracted and reverse transcribed into cDNA. SuperScript III was used to make first-strand cDNA, primed with a 2:1 mix of oligo-dT and random hexamers. Amplification bias was assessed with a synthetic immune receptor repertoire, and residual bias was removed computationally. The study's processing was this. After raw reads were preprocessed to remove errors, the CDR3 was defined following IMGT conventions as running from the conserved cysteine to phenylalanine. To get clonality, Shannon entropy was normalized by log2 of the number of productive unique TCRs and the result was subtracted from 1. Whether scalp clones were CD4 or CD8 was inferred by matching scalp TCRbeta sequences against CD4 and CD8 repertoires sorted from blood. What TCRdb holds here is the immuneACCESS table cut down to in-frame rearrangements. Part of the clones is not present; checked against another copy, under half of the missing clones reflect an unresolved V gene, and the others are unexplained. The V and J calls and clone size were taken over from that table, and D and trimming were inferred from the DNA. Across this sample there are 40,000 to 50,000 clones, with about three fifths seen only once. The ten biggest clones cover about a fifth of the sample.

The sample's time point label is to be understood as: around 29 days on oral tofacitinib. Reading the label with the study, this specimen's treatment or condition is: oral pan-JAK inhibitor, 5-10 mg twice daily. From alopecia areata patients, peripheral blood was collected along with lesional scalp punch biopsies. After PBMCs were isolated by density centrifugation and stained for CD3, CD4 and CD8, a FACSAria was used to sort CD4+ and CD8+ T cells. The chain is encoded by TRBV13 joined to TRBJ2-7; no D gene call is confident. Here the sequenced sample was CD8+ T cells sorted from blood, taken at week 4, from a patient treated with tofacitinib. The sequence came from a human donor with alopecia areata. For the CDR3, the sequence is CASSQGSGEQYF. The nucleotide sequence reads as follows: TGTGCCAGCAGCCAAGGGTCTGGCGAGCAGTACTTC.